This is a list of T cell receptor beta chains from one sample in a study of cytomegalovirus exposure and HLA in healthy donors. The method was immunoSEQ multiplex PCR; TCRdb's version includes in-frame clones alone and lacks a portion of them. Of about 130,000 clones listed, around 79% were seen once; the top ten hold roughly 2%. The sequencing input was PBMCs. The source is a woman aged 40 to 49 in good health and CMV-seropositive. CDR3s leave out the opening cysteine and the closing phenylalanine or tryptophan. Fields, in order: V gene, D gene, J gene, clone size, CDR3 protein. The D gene is left open where the match is weak. The size field is filled for only some rows; it gives once, few, many or a size class.

TRBV5-6	TRBD1	TRBJ2-3	-	ASSLGWQGDTDTQY
TRBV6-5	-	-	-	ASSRGGKGYEQY
TRBV5-4	-	TRBJ2-7	-	ASSPEQGWNEQY
TRBV6-5	TRBD1	TRBJ1-1	-	ASSSRTGAEAF
TRBV27	TRBD2	TRBJ2-6	-	ASSLTSGGSGANVLT
TRBV19	TRBD2	TRBJ2-7	-	ASSMKAGGPVAYEQY
TRBV7-2	TRBD1	TRBJ1-4	few	ASSPRQGANEKLF
TRBV5-8	-	TRBJ2-3	-	ASSLGQGGDTQY
TRBV7-9	-	TRBJ1-3	-	ASSSRTGSSGNTIY
TRBV6-4	TRBD1	TRBJ2-3	-	ASSEFFGQGVGTQY
TRBV5-8	TRBD2	TRBJ2-7	-	ASSRGLAGGYEQY
TRBV7-8	TRBD2	TRBJ2-1	-	ASSLVGTSGGFSYNEQF
TRBV6-5	-	TRBJ1-5	few	ASKRSGSNQPQH
TRBV30	-	TRBJ2-7	once	AWSLGAVYEQY
TRBV28	-	TRBJ1-5	-	ASSLLGRAGYSNQPQH
TRBV5-6	-	TRBJ2-4	few	ASSLVDRAKNIQY
TRBV7-2	TRBD1	TRBJ1-1	-	ASSYRDREATEAF
TRBV7-2	-	TRBJ2-2	-	ASSLAAAATGELF
TRBV28	TRBD2	TRBJ2-5	-	ASSTLPGWGRSGGETQY
TRBV6-5	TRBD1	TRBJ1-6	-	ASSLGQGVGSPLH
TRBV5-4	-	TRBJ1-2	-	ASSLVSGTGGYT
TRBV18	-	TRBJ2-1	once	ASSPWGQGSSYNERF
TRBV5-6	TRBD2	TRBJ2-4	-	ASSLGGGATQGKNIQY
TRBV19	TRBD2	TRBJ2-5	-	ASSIDLAGTSGYQETQY
TRBV28	TRBD1	TRBJ2-1	-	ASATGTGEINEQF
TRBV9	-	TRBJ2-7	-	ASSVDPGDYEQY
TRBV19	TRBD1	TRBJ1-4	-	ASSPTGQDEKLF
TRBV5-1	TRBD1	TRBJ1-1	-	ASSLSGQGAYSTEAF
TRBV10-3	TRBD2	TRBJ2-7	-	AISESSLSGSSYEQY
TRBV5-1	TRBD1	TRBJ1-4	-	ASSLNRGDEKLF
TRBV5-4	-	TRBJ2-1	-	ASSLARGNAGNEQF
TRBV29-1	-	TRBJ2-1	few	SAQGNGYNEQF
TRBV7-8	-	TRBJ1-1	-	ASSLQANTEAF
TRBV9	TRBD1	TRBJ2-7	-	ASSASPGTGIHEQY
TRBV7-9	TRBD2	TRBJ2-5	-	ASSLARLAGGTY
TRBV2	TRBD1	TRBJ2-5	-	ASSEERAETGGTQY
TRBV7-2	TRBD1	TRBJ1-4	few	ASSYPPGQRNEKLF
TRBV28	TRBD1	TRBJ2-3	-	ASPPKPGQDTDTQY
TRBV6-1	-	TRBJ2-7	-	ASSEAARAGEQY
TRBV2	-	TRBJ1-4	-	ASSQRGGEYGEKLF
TRBV28	-	TRBJ1-2	-	ASTPERVYGYT